This is a list of T cell receptor beta chains from one sample in a study of cytomegalovirus exposure and HLA in healthy donors. Sequencing was performed with immunoSEQ multiplex PCR; in TCRdb, only in-frame clones are kept and a portion is missing. The table records 150,000 to 200,000 clones, 80% to 90% of them present only once. Sequencing was done on a sample of PBMCs. The receptors derive from a woman aged 25 to 45 in good health and CMV-seronegative. Both conserved end residues are part of each CDR3.

j_call | v_call | cdr3_aa
TRBJ2-3 | TRBV5-4 | CASSFPSGGADTQYF
TRBJ1-1 | TRBV9 | CASSVGETGNTEAFF
TRBJ1-3 | TRBV18 | CASSPNSGRSGNTIYF
TRBJ1-5 | TRBV7-2 | CASRKTAGGALGHQPQHF
TRBJ2-5 | TRBV7-9 | CASSFVLAGRETQYF
TRBJ2-2 | TRBV7-7 | CASSPGTPNTGELFF
TRBJ2-7 | TRBV6-6 | CASSAPSTGVSYEQYF
TRBJ2-3 | TRBV7-9 | CASSLPWGSGASSGTQYF
TRBJ1-4 | TRBV7-2 | CASSSRAGEKLFF
TRBJ1-3 | TRBV5-1 | CASSLGGTGNTIYF
TRBJ1-4 | TRBV15 | CATSRDLGGEGEKLFF